A selection of T cell receptor beta chains follows, all from one sample in a study of identical twins. TCRdb redid the calling of the 5' RACE reads with MiXCR, one entry per CDR3 protein. The data contain some 440,000 distinct CDR3 sequences, about 24% of them singletons. This sample was shared with a second study, whose subject was T cells expressing NK-cell markers.

The sample was CD4+ T cells sorted from blood. These receptors were taken from a woman aged 18-35 years in good health. The CDR3 runs from the conserved cysteine through the conserved F or W. The order of the fields is V gene, J gene, CDR3 protein.

V gene: TRBV6-2/TRBV6-3
J gene: TRBJ2-4
CDR3 protein: CASSPGQGAELDIQYF

V gene: TRBV20-1
J gene: TRBJ2-1
CDR3 protein: CSARSSDNEQFF

V gene: TRBV5-1
J gene: TRBJ1-2
CDR3 protein: CASSFYREIGGYTF

V gene: TRBV7-9
J gene: TRBJ2-1
CDR3 protein: CASSLGPSGGSVIF

V gene: TRBV7-2
J gene: TRBJ2-5
CDR3 protein: CASSSYLAGGETQYF

V gene: TRBV15
J gene: TRBJ2-1
CDR3 protein: CATSPSRDDNEQFF

V gene: TRBV30
J gene: TRBJ2-3
CDR3 protein: CAWRALAGRDTQYF

V gene: TRBV27
J gene: TRBJ2-1
CDR3 protein: CASTRQRGNEQFF

V gene: TRBV20-1
J gene: TRBJ1-4
CDR3 protein: CSARDRTSEKLFF

V gene: TRBV5-1
J gene: TRBJ2-7
CDR3 protein: CASSLEAGPQYEQYF

V gene: TRBV11-2
J gene: TRBJ1-2
CDR3 protein: CASSPTGGNYGYTF

V gene: TRBV12-3/TRBV12-4
J gene: TRBJ2-7
CDR3 protein: CASSEVAGGRDEQYF

V gene: TRBV7-9
J gene: TRBJ1-6
CDR3 protein: CASSSGMNRDNSPLHF

V gene: TRBV21-1
J gene: TRBJ2-1
CDR3 protein: CASSKAISGPSNNEQFF

V gene: TRBV5-1
J gene: TRBJ2-5
CDR3 protein: CASSLVQETQYF

V gene: TRBV30
J gene: TRBJ2-2
CDR3 protein: CAWTRDWRTGELFF

V gene: TRBV20-1
J gene: TRBJ2-1
CDR3 protein: CSASLLAQNEQFF

V gene: TRBV20-1
J gene: TRBJ2-2
CDR3 protein: CSARGGGSATGELFF

V gene: TRBV7-2
J gene: TRBJ1-4
CDR3 protein: CASSLGTGLEKLFF

V gene: TRBV29-1
J gene: TRBJ2-3
CDR3 protein: CSLRTSGSGDTQYF

V gene: TRBV5-6
J gene: TRBJ2-1
CDR3 protein: CASSLAGGGTSAVF

V gene: TRBV4-3
J gene: TRBJ2-2
CDR3 protein: CASSQVFNTGELFF

V gene: TRBV12-3/TRBV12-4
J gene: TRBJ1-1
CDR3 protein: CASSGTGGMNTEAFF

V gene: TRBV20-1
J gene: TRBJ2-7
CDR3 protein: CSAGGLAGNEQYF